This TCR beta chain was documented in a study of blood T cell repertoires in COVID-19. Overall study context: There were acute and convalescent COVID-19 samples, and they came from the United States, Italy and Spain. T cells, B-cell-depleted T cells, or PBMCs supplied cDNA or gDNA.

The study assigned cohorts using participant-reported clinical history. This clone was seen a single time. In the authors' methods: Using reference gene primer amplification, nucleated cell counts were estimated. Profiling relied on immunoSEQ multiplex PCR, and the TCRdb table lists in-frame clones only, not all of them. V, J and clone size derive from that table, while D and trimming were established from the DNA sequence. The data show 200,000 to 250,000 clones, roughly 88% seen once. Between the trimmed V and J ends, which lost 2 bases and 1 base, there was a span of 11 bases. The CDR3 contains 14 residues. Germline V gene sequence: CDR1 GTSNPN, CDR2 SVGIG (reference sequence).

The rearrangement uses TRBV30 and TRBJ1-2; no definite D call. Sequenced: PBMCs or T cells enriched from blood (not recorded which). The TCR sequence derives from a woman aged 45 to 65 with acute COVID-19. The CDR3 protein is CAWSLKRVNYGYTF. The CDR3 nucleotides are TGTGCCTGGAGTCTAAAGCGGGTTAACTATGGCTACACCTTC.